The 28 T cell receptor beta chains presented below share a single source sample, sequenced in a study of Graves' ophthalmopathy and Graves' hyperthyroidism. Transcripts of RNA were the source for amplifying TCR beta CDR3 regions. Following a first-round RT-PCR that used HTBI primers, a second-round multiplex PCR was carried out. Using its own MiXCR run on the multiplex PCR reads, TCRdb lists one record per CDR3 protein. The sample has a few hundred thousand distinct CDR3 sequences; about a fifth are singletons. The sequenced material came from peripheral blood. The receptors here all came from a woman in her fifties or sixties with Graves' ophthalmopathy.

Many counts were recorded for this clonotype. The chain carries TRBV19 and TRBJ1-5, with a tentative D call TRBD1 (6 bases). The CDR3 is 15 amino acids. Germline loops: CDR1 LNHDA, CDR2 SQIVND (reference sequence). V was trimmed by 3 bases and J by 5 bases, leaving 14 bases between them. In DNA, the CDR3 is TGTGCCAGTAGTATGGGCGGGACACCTCATCAGCCCCAGCATTTT. Its protein is CASSMGGTPHQPQHF.

This clonotype was seen at least ten times. V gene TRBV14 combines with J gene TRBJ1-2; 9 positions agree with TRBD1. J was trimmed by 4 bases and V by 3 bases; bases with no gene match: 9. The CDR3 sequence is 16 residues long. The germline CDR1 and CDR2 sequences are SGHDN and FVKESK. CDR3: CASSQGSGTGIYGYTF. For the CDR3, the DNA is TGTGCCAGCAGCCAGGGGTCCGGGACAGGGATCTATGGCTACACCTTC.

V is TRBV10-1 and J is TRBJ2-2; 8 bases agree with TRBD2. Germline CDR1 is WNHNN and CDR2 is SYGVQD (reference sequence). The CDR3 sequence is 15 residues long. The V segment lost 3 bases and the J segment 5 bases; nucleotides outside the gene matches: 5. The CDR3 DNA reads as TGCGCCAGCAGTGAAGCGGGAGTCGATACCGGGGAGCTGTTTTTT. Protein sequence: CASSEAGVDTGELFF.

The chain uses TRBV6-5 and TRBJ2-7; 8 bases are a match to TRBD2. Unmatched junction bases numbered 11, after V lost 3 bases and J lost 1 base. The CDR3 has 17 residues. CDR1 and CDR2 (germline): MNHEY, SVGAGI. CDR3 region: CASSYSLRGLESYEQYF. The CDR3 coding sequence is TGTGCCAGCAGTTATAGCTTGAGGGGACTAGAGTCCTACGAGCAGTACTTC.

This clonotype was seen more than once but under ten times. This chain uses TRBV6-5 with TRBJ2-7; D possibly corresponds to TRBD2 (5 bases). Germline V gene data show CDR1 as MNHEY and CDR2 as SVGAGI. The V end lost 2 bases, the J end lost 2 bases, and 10 bases lay between the germline ends. This CDR3 is 14 amino acids long. CDR3 DNA: TGTGCCAGCAGTTACCACCGGGAAACCTACGAGCAGTACTTC. It encodes CASSYHRETYEQYF.

This rearrangement joins TRBV6-1 to TRBJ1-2; a possible D gene is TRBD1 (5 bases). Germline V lookup: CDR1 MNHNS, CDR2 SASEGT. This CDR3 has 15 amino acids. V was cut by 5 bases and J by 0 bases, with 13 bases left in between. The CDR3 region is CASSPIDRANYGYTF. CDR3 coding DNA: TGTGCCAGCAGTCCCATCGACAGAGCTAACTATGGCTACACCTTC.

This clonotype was seen many times. The chain links TRBV2 to TRBJ1-2; D perhaps matches TRBD1 (5 bases). Trimming stripped 3 bases from V and 8 bases from J, with 13 bases between. Germline V gives CDR1 SNHLY, CDR2 FYNNEI. The CDR3 has 13 amino acids. The CDR3 sequence is CASSDRQGGGYTF. The CDR3, as DNA: TGTGCCAGCAGTGACAGGCAGGGTGGCGGCTACACCTTC.

With respect to this clonotype: It may be a read error: a sequence one base away is much more abundant. The chain employs TRBV6-2 or TRBV6-3 and TRBJ1-1; no definite D call. CDR3 size: 12 residues. Germline CDR1 and CDR2: MNHEY and SVGEGT. V was cut by 6 bases and J by 4 bases, with 9 bases left in between. The CDR3 region has the DNA TGTGCCAGCAGGCTGAGGAGCACTGAAGCTTTCTTT. Protein: CASRLRSTEAFF.

The chain recombines TRBV5-1 with TRBJ1-3; a possible D gene is TRBD1 (5 bases). Germline CDR1 SGHRS, CDR2 YFSETQ. The CDR3 totals 16 residues. V lost 4 bases to trimming and J lost 3 bases, with 17 bases between them. This chain's CDR3 is CASSLLDPRDGNTIYF. The CDR3 DNA reads as TGCGCCAGCAGCCTGCTCGATCCCAGGGATGGAAACACCATATATTTT.

This clonotype appeared many times. V is TRBV29-1 and J is TRBJ2-5, with 12 positions matching TRBD2. CDR3 length: 14 amino acids. After removal of 4 bases from V and 5 bases from J, the junction contained 5 bases not matched to a gene. Germline V gives CDR1 SQVTM, CDR2 ANQGSEA. The CDR3 sequence: CSVGLLAGGETQYF. The CDR3 bases are TGCAGCGTTGGTCTGCTAGCGGGAGGGGAGACCCAGTACTTC.

This clonotype has ten or more counts. This chain connects TRBV7-3 to TRBJ2-2; D ambiguous. Trimming shortened V by 5 bases and J by 4 bases, and 11 bases separated the two germline ends. CDR1 and CDR2 (germline): SGHTA, FQGTGA. CDR3 size: 14 residues. The CDR3 reads CASSPGPFTGELFF. In nucleotides, the CDR3 is TGTGCCAGCAGCCCTGGACCGTTCACCGGGGAGCTGTTTTTT.

In this sample, this clonotype turned up many times. The rearrangement joins TRBV7-9 to TRBJ1-2; a weak D match, TRBD1 (6 bases). The V end lost 0 bases, the J end lost 6 bases, and 11 bases lay between the germline ends. Germline CDR1 reads SEHNR; CDR2 reads FQNEAQ (reference sequence). CDR3 length equals 14 residues. CDR3 protein: CASSLARNRDGYTF. CDR3 bases: TGTGCCAGCAGCTTAGCGCGGAACAGGGATGGCTACACCTTC. Combining the CDR3 with reference TRBV7-9 and TRBJ1-2 gives the whole variable domain DTGVSQNPRHKITKRGQNVTFRCDPISEHNRLYWYRQTLGQGPEFLTYFQNEAQLEKSRLLSDRFSAERPKGSFSTLEIQRTEQGDSAMYLCASSLARNRDGYTFGSGTRLTVV.

This clonotype was counted many times. The chain has TRBV29-1 and TRBJ2-5, with 11 bases identical to TRBD1. Germline loops: CDR1 SQVTM, CDR2 ANQGSEA. The CDR3 is 15 amino acids. J lost 2 bases, V lost 2 bases, and 4 bases had no gene match. The CDR3 nucleotides read TGCAGCGTTGAACCGGACAGGGGGCTGCAAGAGACCCAGTACTTC. This codes for CSVEPDRGLQETQYF.

This clonotype showed up many times. This sequence joins TRBV9 and TRBJ1-1; TRBD1 might be the D (5 bases). V was clipped by 4 bases and J by 4 bases, with 14 bases between them. This CDR3 is built from 14 residues. Germline V gene lookup returns CDR1 SGDLS and CDR2 YYNGEE. The DNA for the CDR3 is TGTGCCAGCAGCCCACCCGAGAGGGGCACTGAAGCTTTCTTT. It yields the protein CASSPPERGTEAFF.

This clonotype showed up just a few times. This sequence joins TRBV7-9 and TRBJ2-5, with D tentatively TRBD2 (6 bases). Germline V lookup: CDR1 SEHNR, CDR2 FQNEAQ (reference sequence). V was clipped by 8 bases and J by 5 bases, with 12 bases between them. The CDR3 contains 12 residues. The CDR3 spells CASGAEGETQYF. For the CDR3, the DNA is TGTGCCAGCGGGGCGGAGGGGGAGACCCAGTACTTC.

There are many counts of this clonotype. The DNA is left out, because the CDR3 cannot be placed on it with certainty; the CDR3 is given as TCRdb lists it. This chain uses TRBV12-3 or TRBV12-4 with TRBJ1-1. The CDR3 is 15 amino acids in total, end residues counted. CDR3 protein: CASSSSGRSNTEAFF.

This clonotype was seen many times. The chain carries TRBV6-1 and TRBJ1-1; no clear D gene. The V end lost 10 bases, the J end lost 4 bases, and 16 bases lay between the germline ends. This CDR3 spans 13 amino acids. From germline, CDR1 is MNHNS and CDR2 SASEGT. The CDR3 DNA reads TGTGCCATCCCTAGGGTCGCGGGCACTGAAGCTTTCTTT. Translating gives CAIPRVAGTEAFF.

This clonotype was recorded at least ten times. The chain recombines TRBV5-1 with TRBJ1-1, with TRBD1 matching 8 bases. Germline values: CDR1 SGHRS, CDR2 YFSETQ. V lost 4 bases, J lost 0 bases, and 14 bases stayed unmatched. This CDR3 is 18 amino acids long. The CDR3 nucleotides are TGCGCCAGCAGCCCCGACAGGGGAAAACACGCCATGAACACTGAAGCTTTCTTT. Translating it yields CASSPDRGKHAMNTEAFF.

This clonotype appeared many times. The chain couples TRBV11-2 to TRBJ2-7; D ambiguous. Trimming pared 5 bases from V and 2 bases from J, leaving 16 bases between. The CDR3 sequence is 15 residues long. Germline loops: CDR1 SGHAT, CDR2 FQNNGV. The CDR3 bases are TGTGCCAGCAGCGTATCAGGTGGTGGGACCTACGAGCAGTACTTC. Translated: CASSVSGGGTYEQYF.

This clonotype has ten or more counts. The chain is built from TRBV12-3 or TRBV12-4 and TRBJ1-5, with D tentatively TRBD1 (5 bases). This CDR3 spans 12 amino acids. Trimming shortened V by 9 bases and J by 5 bases, and 11 bases separated the two germline ends. Here the CDR3 reads CASREGYQPQHF. In DNA, the CDR3 is TGTGCCAGTAGAGAGGGGTATCAGCCCCAGCATTTT.

This clonotype was seen repeatedly, ten times or more. The V gene is TRBV5-1, the J gene TRBJ2-6; 7 bases match TRBD2. Trimming cost V 4 bases and J 0 bases; bases outside gene matches: 10. The CDR3 has 18 amino acids. CDR1 and CDR2 (germline): SGHRS, YFSETQ. The DNA of the CDR3 is TGCGCCAGCAGCCCGAGGGCTAGCGGAACCTCTGGGGCCAACGTCCTGACTTTC. It specifies CASSPRASGTSGANVLTF.

This clonotype was seen ten or more times. The chain couples TRBV6-1 to TRBJ1-2; D uncertain. The CDR3 consists of 11 residues. Germline CDR1 reads MNHNS; CDR2 reads SASEGT. V lost 2 bases to trimming and J lost 7 bases, with 5 bases between them. The CDR3: CASSELAGYTF. The CDR3 nucleotides are TGTGCCAGCAGTGAATTGGCTGGCTACACCTTC.

This clonotype has only a few counts. This CDR3 is CASSVGQGAAEAFF. The CDR3 nucleotides are TGTGCCAGCAGCGTGGGACAGGGGGCGGCTGAAGCTTTCTTT. The V and J genes are TRBV9 and TRBJ1-1, with TRBD1 matching over 12 bases. This CDR3 has 14 residues. V lost 2 bases and J lost 6; bases outside the gene matches: 2. CDR1 is SGDLS, CDR2 YYNGEE, per germline.

This clonotype was detected only a few times. This chain connects TRBV20-1 to TRBJ2-7; either TRBD1 or TRBD2 may supply D (5 bases each). V lost 6 bases and J lost 2, with 20 bases in between. CDR3 length: 15 residues. Germline V lookup: CDR1 DFQATT, CDR2 SNEGSKA (reference sequence). CDR3 region: CSAPIWGLGAYEQYF. In DNA form, the CDR3 reads TGCAGTGCCCCTATCTGGGGTCTGGGGGCCTACGAGCAGTACTTC.

In its sample, this clonotype was seen many times. V and J are TRBV2 and TRBJ2-5; maybe TRBD1 (6 bases). CDR3 length: 13 amino acids. The V end was cut by 1 base, the J end by 7 bases, with 10 bases between. Germline values: CDR1 SNHLY, CDR2 FYNNEI. The CDR3 sequence is CASSEDRVGTQYF. The CDR3 coding sequence is TGTGCCAGCAGTGAAGACAGGGTTGGGACCCAGTACTTC.

The table lists this clonotype with many counts. V and J are TRBV28 and TRBJ2-3; D is possibly TRBD1 (6 bases). The CDR3 contains 15 residues. Trimming left V 6 bases short and J 3 bases short, with 16 bases between. Germline V lookup: CDR1 MDHEN, CDR2 SYDVKM. CDR3: CASRYRASRTDTQYF. CDR3 DNA sequence: TGTGCCAGCAGGTACAGGGCTAGCCGAACAGATACGCAGTATTTT.

This clonotype occurred many times. The chain has TRBV11-3 and TRBJ1-3, with 8 positions matching TRBD1. The CDR3 runs 16 residues. The V gene's germline CDR1 is SGHNT and CDR2 YENEEA. With V trimmed by 1 base and J by 2 bases, 4 bases remained unmatched. The CDR3 nucleotides read TGTGCCAGCAGCTTAGGCCCGACAGGGGCTGGAAACACCATATATTTT. Its protein product is CASSLGPTGAGNTIYF.

The rearrangement links TRBV19 to TRBJ1-2, with 7 bases identical to TRBD1. V lost 6 bases to trimming and J lost 0 bases; unmatched junction nucleotides: 4. The CDR3 sequence is 14 residues long. CDR1 is LNHDA and CDR2 is SQIVND in the germline V gene (reference sequence). The CDR3 is CASREQGTNYGYTF. Here the CDR3 DNA reads TGTGCCAGTAGGGAACAGGGGACTAACTATGGCTACACCTTC.